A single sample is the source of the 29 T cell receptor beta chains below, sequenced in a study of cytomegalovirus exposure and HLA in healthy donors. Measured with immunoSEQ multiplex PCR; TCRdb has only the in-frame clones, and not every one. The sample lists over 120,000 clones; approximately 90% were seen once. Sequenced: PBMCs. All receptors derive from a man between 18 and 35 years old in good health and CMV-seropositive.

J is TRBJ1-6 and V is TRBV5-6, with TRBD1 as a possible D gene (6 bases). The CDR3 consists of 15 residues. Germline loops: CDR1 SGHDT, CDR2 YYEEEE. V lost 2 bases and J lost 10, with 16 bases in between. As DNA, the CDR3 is TGTGCCAGCAGCTTTTATTCGAGGGGGGGGTCACCCCTCCACTTT. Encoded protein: CASSFYSRGGSPLHF.

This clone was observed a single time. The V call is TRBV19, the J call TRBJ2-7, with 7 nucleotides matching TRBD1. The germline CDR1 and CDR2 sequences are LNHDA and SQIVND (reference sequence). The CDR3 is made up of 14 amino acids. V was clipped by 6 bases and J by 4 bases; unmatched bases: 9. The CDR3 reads CASSPGGAVYEQYF. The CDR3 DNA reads TGTGCCAGTAGCCCAGGGGGAGCTGTGTACGAGCAGTACTTC. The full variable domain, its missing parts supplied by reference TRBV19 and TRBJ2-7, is DGGITQSPKYLFRKEGQNVTLSCEQNLNHDAMYWYRQDPGQGLRLIYYSQIVNDFQKGDIAEGYSVSREKKESFPLTVTSAQKNPTAFYLCASSPGGAVYEQYFGPGTRLTVT.

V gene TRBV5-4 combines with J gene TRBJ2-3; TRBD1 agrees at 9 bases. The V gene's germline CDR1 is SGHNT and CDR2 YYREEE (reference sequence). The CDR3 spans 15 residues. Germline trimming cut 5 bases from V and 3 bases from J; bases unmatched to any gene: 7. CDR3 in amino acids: CASRAGTGSTDTQYF. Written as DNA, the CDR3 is TGTGCCAGCAGAGCCGGGACAGGGAGTACAGATACGCAGTATTTT.

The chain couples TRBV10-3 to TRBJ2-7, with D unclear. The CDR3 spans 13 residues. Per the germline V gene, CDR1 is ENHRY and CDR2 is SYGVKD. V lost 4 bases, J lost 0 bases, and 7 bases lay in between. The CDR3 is CAISAVSSYEQYF. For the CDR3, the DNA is TGTGCCATCAGTGCGGTGAGCTCCTACGAGCAGTACTTC.

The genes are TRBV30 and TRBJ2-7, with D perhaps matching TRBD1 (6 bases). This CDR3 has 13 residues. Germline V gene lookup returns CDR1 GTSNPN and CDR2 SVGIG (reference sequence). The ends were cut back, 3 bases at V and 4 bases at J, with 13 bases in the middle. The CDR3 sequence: CAWRAAGTYEQYF. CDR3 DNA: TGTGCCTGGAGAGCGGCAGGGACATACGAGCAGTACTTC.

As DNA, the CDR3 is TGTGCCAGTAGTATGACTAGCGGGAGGGAAGAGACCCAGTACTTC. This gives the protein CASSMTSGREETQYF. The chain couples TRBV19 to TRBJ2-5; the match to TRBD2 covers 14 bases. V shed 3 bases, J shed 3 bases, and the junction held 0 bases outside the gene matches. The CDR3 runs to 15 residues. Germline-derived CDR1 and CDR2 are LNHDA and SQIVND (reference sequence).

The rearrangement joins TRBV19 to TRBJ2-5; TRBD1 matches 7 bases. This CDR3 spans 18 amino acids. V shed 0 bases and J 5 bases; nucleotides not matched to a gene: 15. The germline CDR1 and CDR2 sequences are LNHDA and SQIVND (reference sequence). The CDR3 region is CASSIDWQGVEVVETQYF. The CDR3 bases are TGTGCCAGTAGTATAGACTGGCAGGGGGTTGAGGTTGTCGAGACCCAGTACTTC.

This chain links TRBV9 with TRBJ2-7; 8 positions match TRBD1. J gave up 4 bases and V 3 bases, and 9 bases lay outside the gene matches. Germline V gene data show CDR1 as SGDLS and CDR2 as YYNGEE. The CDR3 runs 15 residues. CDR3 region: CASSALGTGPYEQYF. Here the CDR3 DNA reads TGTGCCAGCAGCGCCCTCGGGACAGGACCGTACGAGCAGTACTTC. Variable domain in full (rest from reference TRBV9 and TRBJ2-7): DSGVTQTPKHLITATGQRVTLRCSPRSGDLSVYWYQQSLDQGLQFLIQYYNGEERAKGNILERFSAQQFPDLHSELNLSSLELGDSALYFCASSALGTGPYEQYFGPGTRLTVT.

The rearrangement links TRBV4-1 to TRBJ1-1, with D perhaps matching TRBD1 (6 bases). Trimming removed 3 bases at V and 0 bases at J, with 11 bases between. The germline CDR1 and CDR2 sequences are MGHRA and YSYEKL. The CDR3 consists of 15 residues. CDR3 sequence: CASSHHGQMNTEAFF. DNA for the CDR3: TGCGCCAGCAGCCACCACGGACAGATGAACACTGAAGCTTTCTTT.

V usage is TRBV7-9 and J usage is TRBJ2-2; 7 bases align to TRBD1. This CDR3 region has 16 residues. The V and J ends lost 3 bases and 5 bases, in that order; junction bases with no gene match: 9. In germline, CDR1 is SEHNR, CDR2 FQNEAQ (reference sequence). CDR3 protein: CASSLGDRVGTGELFF. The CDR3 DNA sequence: TGTGCCAGCAGCTTGGGAGACAGGGTCGGGACCGGGGAGCTGTTTTTT.

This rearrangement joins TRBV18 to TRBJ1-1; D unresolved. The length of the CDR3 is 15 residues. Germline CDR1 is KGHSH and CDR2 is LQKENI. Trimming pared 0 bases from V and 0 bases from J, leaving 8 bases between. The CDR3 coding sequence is TGTGCCAGCTCACCACCGGCAGGTATGAACACTGAAGCTTTCTTT. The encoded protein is CASSPPAGMNTEAFF.

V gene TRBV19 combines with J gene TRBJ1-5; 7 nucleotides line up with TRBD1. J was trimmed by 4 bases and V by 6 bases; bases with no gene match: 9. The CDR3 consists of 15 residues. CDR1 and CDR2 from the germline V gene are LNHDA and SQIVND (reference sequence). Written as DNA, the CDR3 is TGTGCCAGTAGATACCGGGACAGACCGAATCAGCCCCAGCATTTT. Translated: CASRYRDRPNQPQHF.

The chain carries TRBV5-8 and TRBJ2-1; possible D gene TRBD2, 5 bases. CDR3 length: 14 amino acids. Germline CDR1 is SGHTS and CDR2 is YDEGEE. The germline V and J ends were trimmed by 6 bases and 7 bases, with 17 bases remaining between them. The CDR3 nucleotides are TGTGCCAGCACCATCGGACTCAGCTGGAATGAGCAGTTCTTC. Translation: CASTIGLSWNEQFF.

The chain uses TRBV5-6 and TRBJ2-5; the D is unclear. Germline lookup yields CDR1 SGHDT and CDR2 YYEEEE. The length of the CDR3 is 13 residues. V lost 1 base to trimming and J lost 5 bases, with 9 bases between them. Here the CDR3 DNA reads TGTGCCAGCAGCTTGAGAGGTGGTGAGACCCAGTACTTC. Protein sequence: CASSLRGGETQYF.

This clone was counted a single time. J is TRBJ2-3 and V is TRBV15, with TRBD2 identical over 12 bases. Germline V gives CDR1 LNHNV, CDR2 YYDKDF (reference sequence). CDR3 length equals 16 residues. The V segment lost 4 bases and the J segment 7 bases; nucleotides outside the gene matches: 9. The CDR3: CATSTRTSGNVNTQYF. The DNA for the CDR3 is TGTGCCACCAGCACCAGGACTAGCGGGAACGTAAATACGCAGTATTTT.

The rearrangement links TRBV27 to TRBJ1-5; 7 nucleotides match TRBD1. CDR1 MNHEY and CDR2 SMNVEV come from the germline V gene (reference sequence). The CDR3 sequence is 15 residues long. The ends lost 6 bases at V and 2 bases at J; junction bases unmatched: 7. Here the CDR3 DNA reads TGTGCCAGCAGCTCTTCCACAGGGGGCAATCAGCCCCAGCATTTT. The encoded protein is CASSSSTGGNQPQHF.

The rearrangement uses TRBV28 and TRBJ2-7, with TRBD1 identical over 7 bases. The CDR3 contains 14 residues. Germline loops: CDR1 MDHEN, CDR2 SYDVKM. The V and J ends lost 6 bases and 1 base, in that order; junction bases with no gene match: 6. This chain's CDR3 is CASRPGQTSYEQYF. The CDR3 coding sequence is TGTGCCAGCAGACCGGGACAGACTTCCTACGAGCAGTACTTC.

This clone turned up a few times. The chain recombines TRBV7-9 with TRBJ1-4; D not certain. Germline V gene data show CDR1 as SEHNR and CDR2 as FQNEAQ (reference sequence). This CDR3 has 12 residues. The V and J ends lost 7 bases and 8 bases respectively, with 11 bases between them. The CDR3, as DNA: TGTGCCAGCACTAACTCGAGGGAAAAACTGTTTTTT. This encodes CASTNSREKLFF.

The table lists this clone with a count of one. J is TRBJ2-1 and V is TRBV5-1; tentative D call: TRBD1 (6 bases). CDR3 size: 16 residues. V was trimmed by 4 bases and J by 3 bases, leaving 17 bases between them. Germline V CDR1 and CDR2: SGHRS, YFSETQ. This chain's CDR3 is CASSPAGTTNYNEQFF. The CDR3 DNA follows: TGCGCCAGCAGCCCAGCCGGGACAACTAACTACAATGAGCAGTTCTTC.

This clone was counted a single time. As DNA, the CDR3 is TGTGCTAGTGGGGGACAGAACTATGGCTACACCTTC. It yields the protein CASGGQNYGYTF. The V gene is TRBV12-5, the J gene TRBJ1-2, with 7 bases aligning to TRBD1. V lost 6 bases and J lost 2; bases outside the gene matches: 0. Germline loops: CDR1 LGHNT, CDR2 FRNRAP. The length of the CDR3 is 12 residues.

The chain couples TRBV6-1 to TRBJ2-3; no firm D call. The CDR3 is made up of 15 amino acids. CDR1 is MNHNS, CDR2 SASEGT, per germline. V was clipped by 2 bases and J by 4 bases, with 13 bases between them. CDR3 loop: CASSERLDGSDTQYF. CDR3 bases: TGTGCCAGCAGTGAACGGCTAGACGGCTCAGATACGCAGTATTTT.

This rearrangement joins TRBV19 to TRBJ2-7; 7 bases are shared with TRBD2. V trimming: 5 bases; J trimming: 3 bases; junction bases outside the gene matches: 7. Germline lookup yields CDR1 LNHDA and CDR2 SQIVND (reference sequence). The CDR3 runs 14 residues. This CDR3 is CASSYSGDSYEQYF. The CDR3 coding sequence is TGTGCCAGTAGTTACAGCGGGGATAGCTACGAGCAGTACTTC.

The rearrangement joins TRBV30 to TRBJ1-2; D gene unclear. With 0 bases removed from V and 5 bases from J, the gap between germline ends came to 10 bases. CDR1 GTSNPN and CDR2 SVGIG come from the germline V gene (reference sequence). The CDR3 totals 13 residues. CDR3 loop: CAWSVRDWYGYTF. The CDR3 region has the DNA TGTGCCTGGAGTGTACGGGATTGGTATGGCTACACCTTC.

CDR3 loop: CASSPPTARLNTEAFF. CDR3 in DNA: TGTGCCAGCAGTCCCCCTACTGCGAGACTTAACACTGAAGCTTTCTTT. V is TRBV28 and J is TRBJ1-1, with unresolved D. This CDR3 has 16 residues. The germline V gene encodes CDR1 MDHEN and CDR2 SYDVKM. V gave up 5 bases and J gave up 2 bases, with 18 bases separating them.

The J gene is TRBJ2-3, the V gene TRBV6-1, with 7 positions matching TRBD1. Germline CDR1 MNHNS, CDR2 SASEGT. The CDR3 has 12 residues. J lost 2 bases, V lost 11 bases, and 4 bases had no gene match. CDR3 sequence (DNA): TGTGCCCTAGAGGGGGCCACAGATACGCAGTATTTT. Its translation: CALEGATDTQYF.

In DNA form, the CDR3 reads TGTGCCAGCAGCTTTTCGCGGGTGGTGCGCGGGGAGCTGTTTTTT. It codes for CASSFSRVVRGELFF. This chain connects TRBV7-2 to TRBJ2-2, with a tentative D call TRBD2 (5 bases). In germline, CDR1 is SGHTA, CDR2 FQGNSA. Trimming removed 3 bases at V and 7 bases at J, with 15 bases between. The CDR3 length is 15 residues.

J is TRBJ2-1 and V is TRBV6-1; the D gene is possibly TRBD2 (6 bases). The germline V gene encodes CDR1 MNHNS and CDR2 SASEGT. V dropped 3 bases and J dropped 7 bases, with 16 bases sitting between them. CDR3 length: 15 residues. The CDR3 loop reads CASSESGRAGNEQFF. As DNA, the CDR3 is TGTGCCAGCAGTGAGAGTGGCAGGGCGGGGAATGAGCAGTTCTTC.

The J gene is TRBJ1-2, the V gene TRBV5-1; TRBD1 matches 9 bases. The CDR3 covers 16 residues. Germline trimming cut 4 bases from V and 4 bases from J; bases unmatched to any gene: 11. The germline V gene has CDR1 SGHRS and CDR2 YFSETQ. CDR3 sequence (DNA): TGCGCCAGCAGCGACGCCGGGACAGGGTTTTCCTATGGCTACACCTTC. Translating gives CASSDAGTGFSYGYTF. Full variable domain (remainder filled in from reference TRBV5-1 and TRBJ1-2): KAGVTQTPRYLIKTRGQQVTLSCSPISGHRSVSWYQQTPGQGLQFLFEYFSETQRNKGNFPGRFSGRQFSNSRSEMNVSTLELGDSALYLCASSDAGTGFSYGYTFGSGTRLTVV.

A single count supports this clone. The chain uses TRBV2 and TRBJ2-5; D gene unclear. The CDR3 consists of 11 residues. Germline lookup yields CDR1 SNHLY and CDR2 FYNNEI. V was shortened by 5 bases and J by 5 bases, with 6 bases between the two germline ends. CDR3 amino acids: CASSSYETQYF. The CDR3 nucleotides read TGTGCCAGCAGTTCCTATGAGACCCAGTACTTC.